The T cell receptor (beta chain) described here comes from a study of blood T cell repertoires in COVID-19. Study information: Samples of COVID-19 (acute and convalescent) were obtained from the United States, Italy and Spain. PBMCs, B-cell-depleted T cells, or T cells provided the cDNA or gDNA that made up the material.

In the original workflow: Amplification from reference gene primers served as the basis for estimated nucleated cell counts. Method: immunoSEQ multiplex PCR; TCRdb's copy keeps in-frame clones and lacks some. V and J calls and clone size are as listed in that table; D and trimming were resolved from the DNA. This repertoire shows approximately 450,000 clones, about 89% found once; its top ten account for 4% to 5.5%. This CDR3 comprises 15 residues. V was trimmed by 4 bases and J by 4 bases, leaving 17 bases between them. In germline, CDR1 is SGHRS, CDR2 YFSETQ. This TCR derives from a woman aged 30 to 39 with acute or convalescent COVID-19. The sequencing sample was made of peripheral blood. This chain connects TRBV5-1 to TRBJ1-2, with a possible D match to TRBD1 (6 bases). DNA of the CDR3: TGCGCCAGCAGCGCCGCGGGGGCAGGTGTCTATGGCTACACCTTC. This encodes CASSAAGAGVYGYTF.